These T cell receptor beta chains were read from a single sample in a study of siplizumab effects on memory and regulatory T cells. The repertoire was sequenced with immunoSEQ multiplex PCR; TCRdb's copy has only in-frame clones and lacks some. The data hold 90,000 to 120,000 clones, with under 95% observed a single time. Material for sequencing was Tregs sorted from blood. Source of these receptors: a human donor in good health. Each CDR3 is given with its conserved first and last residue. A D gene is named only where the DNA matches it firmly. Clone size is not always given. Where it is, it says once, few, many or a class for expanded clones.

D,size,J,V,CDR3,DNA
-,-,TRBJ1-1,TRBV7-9,CASSFLRGLQGQEAKAFF,TGTGCCAGCAGCTTTCTTCGGGGTTTACAGGGCCAGGAGGCGAAAGCTTTCTTT
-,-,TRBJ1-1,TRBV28,CASSLTTEAFF,TGTGCCAGCAGTTTAACCACTGAAGCTTTCTTT
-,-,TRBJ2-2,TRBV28,CASRTGQTRRTGELFF,TGTGCCAGCAGAACCGGACAGACACGCCGCACCGGGGAGCTGTTTTTT
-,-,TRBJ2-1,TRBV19,CASSIRASWDNEQFF,TGTGCCAGTAGTATTAGGGCTAGCTGGGACAATGAGCAGTTCTTC
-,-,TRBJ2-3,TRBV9,CASSVASVKGTQYF,TGTGCCAGCAGCGTAGCTAGTGTTAAAGGTACGCAGTATTTT
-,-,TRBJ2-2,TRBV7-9,CASSPINVGAGELFF,TGTGCCAGCAGCCCCATAAACGTCGGGGCCGGGGAGCTGTTTTTT
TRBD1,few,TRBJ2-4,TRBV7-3,CAATGGAKNIQYF,TGTGCCGCGACAGGGGGAGCCAAAAACATTCAGTACTTC
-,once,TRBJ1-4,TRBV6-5,CASSYRAANEKLFF,TGTGCCAGCAGTTATCGGGCAGCGAATGAAAAACTGTTTTTT
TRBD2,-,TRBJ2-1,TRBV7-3,CASSFSSGRSSYNEQFF,TGTGCCAGCAGCTTCTCTAGCGGGAGGAGCTCCTACAATGAGCAGTTCTTC
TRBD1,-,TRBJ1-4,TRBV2,CATKTGPSEKLFF,TGTGCCACAAAGACAGGGCCGAGTGAAAAACTGTTTTTT
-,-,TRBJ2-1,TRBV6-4,CASSTSGANEQFF,TGTGCCAGCAGTACCTCGGGGGCGAATGAGCAGTTCTTC
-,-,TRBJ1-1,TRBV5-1,CASSAQVGAEAFF,TGCGCCAGCAGCGCCCAGGTCGGCGCTGAAGCTTTCTTT
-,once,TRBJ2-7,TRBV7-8,CASSLGRGGAYEQYF,TGTGCCAGCAGCTTAGGAAGGGGCGGAGCCTACGAGCAGTACTTC
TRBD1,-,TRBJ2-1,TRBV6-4,CASRQGASGEQFF,TGTGCCAGCAGACAGGGGGCCTCGGGTGAGCAGTTCTTC
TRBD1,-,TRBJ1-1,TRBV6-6,CASSYSAGGGAFF,TGTGCCAGCAGTTACAGCGCAGGGGGAGGAGCTTTCTTT
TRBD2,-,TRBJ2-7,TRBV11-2,CASSLAAAGVPSYEQYF,TGTGCCAGCAGCCTGGCTGCGGCGGGAGTCCCCTCCTACGAGCAGTACTTC
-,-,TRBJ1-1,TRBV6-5,CASSGPQVRAFF,TGTGCCAGCAGTGGACCGCAGGTGAGGGCTTTCTTT
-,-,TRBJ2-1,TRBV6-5,CATRTGLGEQFF,TGTGCCACGAGAACAGGGTTAGGTGAGCAGTTCTTC
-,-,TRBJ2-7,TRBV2,CASSEPIRTSYEQYF,TGTGCCAGCAGTGAGCCGATCCGGACCTCCTACGAGCAGTACTTC